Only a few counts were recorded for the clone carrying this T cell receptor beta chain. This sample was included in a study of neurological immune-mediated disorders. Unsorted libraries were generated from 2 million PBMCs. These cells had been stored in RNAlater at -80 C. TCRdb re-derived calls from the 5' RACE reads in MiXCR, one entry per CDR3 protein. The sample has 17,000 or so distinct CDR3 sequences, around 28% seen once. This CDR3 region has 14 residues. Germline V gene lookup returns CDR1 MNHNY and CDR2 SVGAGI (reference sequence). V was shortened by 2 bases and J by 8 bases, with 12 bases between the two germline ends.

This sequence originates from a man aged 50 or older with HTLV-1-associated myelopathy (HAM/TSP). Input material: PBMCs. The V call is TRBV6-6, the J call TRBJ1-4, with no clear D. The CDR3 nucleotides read TGTGCCAGCAGTTACCAGAGGGTGGGAGAAAAACTGTTTTTT. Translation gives CASSYQRVGEKLFF.